The 15 T cell receptor beta chains below were found in one sample sequenced in a study of T-cell memory formation after mild COVID-19. TCRdb fed the 5' RACE reads into MiXCR, producing one record per CDR3 protein. The table includes roughly 450,000 distinct CDR3 sequences, 18% detected once. The specimen was PBMCs or a T cell subset sorted from them (not recorded which). The source is an adult woman who had mild COVID-19 (a few samples of this study predate the infection). Cell type and time point are not known.

The V call is TRBV7-2, the J call TRBJ2-5; 7 bases fit TRBD1. The V gene's germline CDR1 is SGHTA and CDR2 FQGNSA. V lost 4 bases and J lost 4; bases outside the gene matches: 9. The CDR3 extends over 15 amino acids. CDR3 DNA: TGTGCCAGCAGCTACCAGACAGGGCTCGGAGAGACCCAGTACTTC. Its protein is CASSYQTGLGETQYF. The full variable domain, its missing parts supplied by reference TRBV7-2 and TRBJ2-5, is GAGVSQSPSNKVTEKGKDVELRCDPISGHTALYWYRQSLGQGLEFLIYFQGNSAPDKSGLPSDRFSAERTGGSVSTLTIQRTQQEDSAVYLCASSYQTGLGETQYFGPGTRLLVL.

There are a few counts of this clonotype. V and J are TRBV19 and TRBJ2-7; 11 bases are shared with TRBD2. V was pared by 5 bases and J by 1 base, with 7 bases of the junction left unmatched. Germline CDR1 LNHDA, CDR2 SQIVND (reference sequence). This CDR3 has 16 residues. The CDR3 spells CASSYGTSGVSYEQYF. CDR3 DNA: TGTGCCAGTAGTTACGGGACTAGCGGCGTTTCCTACGAGCAGTACTTC.

The chain is built from TRBV29-1 and TRBJ2-5, with D possibly being TRBD1 (5 bases). V shed 7 bases and J shed 5 bases, with 23 bases lying between them. Germline CDR1 SQVTM, CDR2 ANQGSEA. The CDR3 contains 15 residues. CDR3 amino acids: CSAIRWQGPTETQYF. The CDR3 DNA is TGCAGCGCTATAAGGTGGCAGGGCCCGACGGAGACCCAGTACTTC.

This clonotype occurred many times. The gene calls are TRBV20-1 and TRBJ2-7, with 9 nucleotides matching TRBD1. CDR3 length: 15 amino acids. Germline assignment: CDR1 DFQATT and CDR2 SNEGSKA (reference sequence). Trimming removed 6 bases from V and 2 bases from J; junction bases left unmatched: 11. DNA of the CDR3: TGCAGTGCCCAACCCATAGACAGGGGGGCCTACGAGCAGTACTTC. It specifies CSAQPIDRGAYEQYF.

V gene TRBV4-2 combines with J gene TRBJ2-7, with TRBD2 as a possible D gene (7 bases). Germline loops: CDR1 LGHNA, CDR2 YNFKEQ. The length of the CDR3 is 17 residues. The V gene lost 0 bases and the J gene lost 7 bases, with 22 bases spanning the gap. The CDR3 loop reads CASSQDTLGGVFGEQYF. The CDR3 DNA sequence: TGTGCCAGCAGCCAAGACACCCTAGGGGGGGTGTTTGGTGAGCAGTACTTC.

This clonotype was counted between two and nine times. This chain joins TRBV12-3 or TRBV12-4 and TRBJ2-1; 10 bases align to TRBD2. The CDR3 has 14 amino acids. Trimming cost V 6 bases and J 9 bases; bases outside gene matches: 8. This CDR3 is CASSFLAGALEQFF. The CDR3 nucleotides are TGTGCCAGCAGCTTCCTAGCGGGAGCTCTTGAGCAGTTCTTC.

The chain joins TRBV24-1 to TRBJ2-1; D is undetermined. Germline assignment: CDR1 KGHDR and CDR2 SFDVKD. Trimming took off 2 bases at V and 4 bases at J, with 20 bases between the two ends. This CDR3 is built from 18 residues. The CDR3 DNA reads as TGTGCCACCAGTGATTCCCTCCTACTAAAAACTTCATACAATGAGCAGTTCTTC. It specifies CATSDSLLLKTSYNEQFF.

This clonotype occurred a few times. The rearrangement joins TRBV7-8 to TRBJ2-2; perhaps TRBD1 as D (6 bases). Looked up from germline, CDR1 is SGHVS and CDR2 is FQNEAQ. The CDR3 runs 16 residues. V dropped 5 bases and J dropped 1 base, with 14 bases sitting between them. CDR3 sequence (DNA): TGTGCCAGCAGCACCATAGGACAGCTGAACACCGGGGAGCTGTTTTTT. Translating gives CASSTIGQLNTGELFF.

This clonotype was detected only a few times. J is TRBJ1-5 and V is TRBV7-9; 10 bases are a match to TRBD1. CDR1 is SEHNR and CDR2 is FQNEAQ in the germline V gene (reference sequence). CDR3 length equals 16 residues. The V segment lost 6 bases and the J segment 1 base; nucleotides outside the gene matches: 6. The CDR3: CASRPTGGGSNQPQHF. The CDR3 region has the DNA TGTGCCAGCAGACCGACAGGGGGCGGAAGCAATCAGCCCCAGCATTTT.

This chain uses TRBV3-1 with TRBJ2-3; D call uncertain. In germline, CDR1 is LGHDT, CDR2 YNNKEL (reference sequence). V shed 4 bases and J shed 0 bases, with 14 bases lying between them. The CDR3 extends over 16 amino acids. CDR3 in DNA: TGTGCCAGCAGCCCCCTGGGCGGTCCTAGCACAGATACGCAGTATTTT. It translates to CASSPLGGPSTDTQYF.

This clonotype was picked up a small number of times. V gene TRBV9 combines with J gene TRBJ2-7, with 8 bases lining up with TRBD1. This CDR3 comprises 14 residues. The trim removed 4 bases at V and 5 bases at J, leaving 8 bases unmatched. Germline CDR1 reads SGDLS; CDR2 reads YYNGEE. The CDR3 DNA is TGTGCCAGCAGCCCAAGGACAGGGATAGACGAGCAGTACTTC. It codes for CASSPRTGIDEQYF.

The V gene is TRBV29-1, the J gene TRBJ1-4; TRBD1 aligns across 7 bases. V gave up 6 bases and J gave up 12 bases; unmatched junction bases: 16. Germline V gives CDR1 SQVTM, CDR2 ANQGSEA. This CDR3 region has 14 residues. The CDR3: CSVATGATVSQLFF. In nucleotides, the CDR3 is TGCAGCGTAGCAACAGGGGCCACAGTGTCCCAACTGTTTTTT.

Only a few counts were recorded for this clonotype. Here the CDR3 omits its conserved ending phenylalanine or tryptophan, so a read error is the likely source. The rearrangement uses TRBV5-5 and TRBJ1-5, with 7 positions matching TRBD1. CDR1 is SGHKS, CDR2 YYEKEE, per germline (reference sequence). The CDR3 sequence is 15 residues long. Trimming cost V 4 bases and J 3 bases; bases outside gene matches: 7. CDR3 protein: CASSQGQINNQPQHI. The DNA of the CDR3 is TGTGCCAGCAGCCAGGGACAGATCAACAATCAGCCCCAGCATATT.

This chain connects TRBV5-1 to TRBJ2-7; 7 bases match TRBD1. The V and J ends lost 0 bases and 4 bases, in that order; junction bases with no gene match: 4. CDR1 and CDR2 from the germline V gene are SGHRS and YFSETQ. CDR3 length: 14 amino acids. The CDR3 spells CASSLGGGRYEQYF. DNA for the CDR3: TGCGCCAGCAGCTTGGGAGGGGGCAGGTACGAGCAGTACTTC.

The genes are TRBV11-3 and TRBJ1-1; maybe TRBD1 (5 bases). This CDR3 has 15 amino acids. V dropped 0 bases and J dropped 5 bases, with 13 bases sitting between them. Germline CDR1 and CDR2: SGHNT and YENEEA. The CDR3 loop is CASSLDGGRWTEAFF. The DNA for the CDR3 is TGTGCCAGCAGCTTAGATGGGGGTCGGTGGACTGAAGCTTTCTTT. Based on the CDR3 plus reference TRBV11-3 and TRBJ1-1, the full variable domain is EAGVVQSPRYKIIEKKQPVAFWCNPISGHNTLYWYLQNLGQGPELLIRYENEEAVDDSQLPKDRFSAERLKGVDSTLKIQPAELGDSAVYLCASSLDGGRWTEAFFGQGTRLTVV.